What follows describes a single TCR beta chain. The data were taken from a study of shared clonotypes between healthy human individuals. Both subsets, CD45RA+ naive and CD45RA-negative memory, were split from the CD4+ cells. The assay was immunoSEQ multiplex PCR, and TCRdb's table has in-frame clones only and misses some. Among about 2.3 million clones listed, 80% to 95% were seen once. CDR1 is SGHTA, CDR2 FQGNSA, per germline. V lost 5 bases and J lost 7; bases outside the gene matches: 12. This CDR3 contains 17 residues. The TCR sequence derives from a man younger than 30 in good health. Some clones in this sample may be carry-over from other donors' samples. The specimen was naive CD4+ T cells from PBMCs. As for subset: CD45RA+ positively selected. The chain has TRBV7-2 and TRBJ2-1; 12 bases are shared with TRBD2. The CDR3 region has the DNA TGTGCCAGCAGCAAAAGGGGTTCTAGCGGGAGGGATAATGAGCAGTTCTTC. Its translation: CASSKRGSSGRDNEQFF.